The entry that follows covers one T cell receptor (beta chain) sequence. Authors' methods: Estimation of nucleated cell counts relied on the amplification of reference gene primers. The assay was immunoSEQ multiplex PCR, and TCRdb's table has in-frame clones only and misses some. For V, J and clone size, that table is used; D and trimming come from the DNA. The table includes over 250,000 clones, 70% to 90% detected once. This CDR3 is built from 14 residues. Germline V gene data show CDR1 as LNHDA and CDR2 as SQIVND (reference sequence). V was cut by 7 bases and J by 4 bases, with 16 bases left in between. This record belongs to a study of blood T cell repertoires in COVID-19. Study background: Some COVID-19 samples were acute and others convalescent; all came from the United States, Italy and Spain. Sample material is recorded as cDNA or gDNA derived from T cells, B-cell-depleted T cells, or PBMCs.

Sequences were obtained from peripheral blood. The sequence was obtained from a woman in her 70s with acute or convalescent COVID-19. The chain employs TRBV19 and TRBJ1-1, with D hard to call. The CDR3 is CASTYSLSGTEAFF. The DNA of the CDR3 is TGTGCCAGTACGTACAGTTTAAGTGGCACTGAAGCTTTCTTT.